Below, 29 T cell receptor beta chains from the same sample are listed, as sequenced in a study of CD8 T cells in ankylosing spondylitis. General study points: Seemingly characteristic of ankylosing spondylitis blood was a TCR beta motif consisting of several highly homologous variants.

TCRdb re-called the 5' RACE reads through MiXCR, storing one row per CDR3 protein. In the table there are hundreds of thousands of distinct CDR3 sequences, about 12% of which are singletons. These receptors' targets are unknown. The sample comprised blood, either unsorted or a sorted T cell fraction (not recorded which). These TCRs come from a male donor with ankylosing spondylitis.

This chain links TRBV20-1 with TRBJ1-2; 7 bases fit TRBD1. There are 12 residues in the CDR3. Germline lookup yields CDR1 DFQATT and CDR2 SNEGSKA (reference sequence). V trimming: 4 bases; J trimming: 8 bases; junction bases outside the gene matches: 7. This chain's CDR3 is CSATGQFGGYTF. The CDR3 bases are TGCAGTGCTACGGGACAGTTCGGAGGCTACACCTTC.

J is TRBJ2-1 and V is TRBV28; D is unresolved. The CDR3 is made up of 12 amino acids. V was clipped by 6 bases and J by 3 bases, with 6 bases between them. CDR1 is MDHEN and CDR2 is SYDVKM in the germline V gene. CDR3 sequence (DNA): TGTGCCAGCAGCAACCACTACAATGAGCAGTTCTTC. Translation: CASSNHYNEQFF.

This clonotype was found a few times. This chain uses TRBV24-1 with TRBJ2-1; 8 bases align to TRBD2. Germline CDR1 reads KGHDR; CDR2 reads SFDVKD. The CDR3 has 17 residues. V gave up 5 bases and J gave up 6 bases; unmatched junction bases: 14. CDR3 residues: CATSVTPRAGVFNEQFF. The CDR3, as DNA: TGTGCCACCAGTGTCACTCCAAGAGCGGGAGTTTTCAATGAGCAGTTCTTC.

Ten or more counts support this clonotype. This chain links TRBV10-3 with TRBJ1-1; 12 nucleotides line up with TRBD1. With 5 bases clipped from V and 1 base from J, the junction kept 8 bases outside the gene matches. The germline V gene has CDR1 ENHRY and CDR2 SYGVKD. This CDR3 is 17 amino acids long. CDR3 bases: TGTGCCATCAGTCGACCGGGACAGGGGGCGCCGAACACTGAAGCTTTCTTT. Translating gives CAISRPGQGAPNTEAFF.

The chain combines TRBV5-5 with TRBJ2-7; D might be TRBD1 (6 bases). V lost 4 bases to trimming and J lost 4 bases, with 18 bases between them. The CDR3 is made up of 15 amino acids. The germline gives CDR1 SGHKS, CDR2 YYEKEE (reference sequence). CDR3 coding DNA: TGTGCCAGCAGCCGACCCGACAGGATGTCTTACGAGCAGTACTTC. Protein sequence: CASSRPDRMSYEQYF.

The chain joins TRBV20-1 to TRBJ2-2; TRBD2 is a possible D gene (5 bases). Germline CDR1 is DFQATT and CDR2 is SNEGSKA (reference sequence). The germline V and J ends were trimmed by 3 bases and 4 bases, with 18 bases remaining between them. This CDR3 region has 16 residues. The CDR3 is CSASYLPTKGTGELFF. CDR3 sequence (DNA): TGCAGTGCTAGTTATCTTCCGACTAAAGGCACCGGGGAGCTGTTTTTT.

In this sample, this clonotype turned up a few times. The chain employs TRBV6-2 or TRBV6-3 and TRBJ2-3, with D possibly being TRBD2 (6 bases). Looked up from germline, CDR1 is MNHEY and CDR2 is SVGEGT. V lost 0 bases to trimming and J lost 4 bases, with 11 bases between them. This CDR3 is 15 amino acids long. CDR3 coding DNA: TGTGCCAGCAGTTACTCTGTCGGGAGCCCAGATACGCAGTATTTT. This encodes CASSYSVGSPDTQYF.

Written as DNA, the CDR3 is TGCAGTGCTAGAGAATTCGGGGCTGGGCTGTTTTTT. As protein: CSAREFGAGLFF. The chain couples TRBV20-1 to TRBJ2-2; D is perhaps TRBD1 or TRBD2 (5 bases each). CDR1 is DFQATT and CDR2 is SNEGSKA in the germline V gene (reference sequence). V lost 0 bases, J lost 13 bases, and 12 bases lay in between. The CDR3 runs to 12 residues.

This clonotype appeared a few times. The J gene is TRBJ1-1, the V gene TRBV4-2; TRBD1 is a possible D gene (5 bases). Germline V gene lookup returns CDR1 LGHNA and CDR2 YNFKEQ. V was trimmed by 2 bases and J by 1 base, leaving 11 bases between them. This CDR3 region has 15 residues. The CDR3 protein is CASSQRARGNTEAFF. DNA for the CDR3: TGTGCCAGCAGCCAACGGGCTAGGGGGAACACTGAAGCTTTCTTT.

This chain links TRBV4-3 with TRBJ2-7; D may correspond to TRBD1 or TRBD2 (7 bases each). V shed 8 bases and J shed 1 base, with 15 bases lying between them. CDR3 length: 14 residues. Germline loops: CDR1 LGHNA, CDR2 YSLEER. CDR3 coding DNA: TGCGCCAGCGGGAGGGACAGATTTTCCTACGAGCAGTACTTC. Encoded protein: CASGRDRFSYEQYF.

This chain joins TRBV6-2 or TRBV6-3 and TRBJ2-3, with 7 bases aligning to TRBD1. The CDR3 has 16 amino acids. Germline-derived CDR1 and CDR2 are MNHEY and SVGEGT. The V and J ends lost 2 bases and 3 bases, in that order; junction bases with no gene match: 8. CDR3 residues: CASSYPLTTGTDTQYF. The CDR3, as DNA: TGTGCCAGCAGTTACCCCTTGACGACAGGGACAGATACGCAGTATTTT.

The J gene is TRBJ1-1, the V gene TRBV7-9; D gene uncertain. In germline, CDR1 is SEHNR, CDR2 FQNEAQ (reference sequence). Trimming stripped 0 bases from V and 1 base from J, with 9 bases between. This CDR3 is 15 amino acids long. This CDR3 reads CASSLAPVPNTEAFF. DNA of the CDR3: TGTGCCAGCAGCTTAGCGCCGGTTCCGAACACTGAAGCTTTCTTT.

A single count supports this clonotype. This rearrangement joins TRBV5-6 to TRBJ2-1, with D possibly TRBD1 on 6 matching bases. Germline V gene data show CDR1 as SGHDT and CDR2 as YYEEEE. The CDR3 loop spans 15 amino acids. The ends were cut back, 2 bases at V and 1 base at J, with 10 bases in the middle. CDR3 in DNA: TGTGCCAGCAGCTTTATGGGACAATCCTACAATGAGCAGTTCTTC. Its translation is CASSFMGQSYNEQFF.

Concerning this clonotype itself: No conserved phenylalanine or tryptophan is present at the end of the CDR3, so a read error is the likely explanation. V gene TRBV20-1 combines with J gene TRBJ2-3; 9 bases are shared with TRBD2. The germline CDR1 and CDR2 sequences are DFQATT and SNEGSKA (reference sequence). The CDR3 sequence is 14 residues long. After removal of 3 bases from V and 4 bases from J, the junction contained 5 bases not matched to a gene. For the CDR3, the DNA is TGCAGTGCTAGTAGCGGGAGCTTAGCAGATACGCAGTATGTT. This codes for CSASSGSLADTQYV.

The chain joins TRBV5-1 to TRBJ2-1; a weak D match, TRBD1 (5 bases). The CDR3 extends over 15 amino acids. The V and J ends lost 5 bases and 3 bases respectively, with 15 bases between them. Germline-derived CDR1 and CDR2 are SGHRS and YFSETQ. CDR3: CASSFADSYYNEQFF. The CDR3 DNA reads as TGCGCCAGCAGTTTTGCCGACAGTTACTACAATGAGCAGTTCTTC. Full variable domain (outside the CDR3, taken from reference TRBV5-1 and TRBJ2-1): KAGVTQTPRYLIKTRGQQVTLSCSPISGHRSVSWYQQTPGQGLQFLFEYFSETQRNKGNFPGRFSGRQFSNSRSEMNVSTLELGDSALYLCASSFADSYYNEQFFGPGTRLTVL.

This clonotype was detected a few times. J is TRBJ2-1 and V is TRBV5-5; TRBD1 aligns across 9 bases. CDR3 length: 15 residues. Germline assignment: CDR1 SGHKS and CDR2 YYEKEE (reference sequence). V lost 4 bases to trimming and J lost 7 bases; unmatched junction nucleotides: 9. The CDR3 DNA follows: TGTGCCAGCAGCCCGTGGACAGGGGCTAGGAATGAGCAGTTCTTC. Translating it yields CASSPWTGARNEQFF.

V and J are TRBV20-1 and TRBJ1-5, with D uncertain. In germline, CDR1 is DFQATT, CDR2 SNEGSKA (reference sequence). The CDR3 consists of 15 residues. Trimming removed 1 base at V and 1 base at J, with 11 bases between. The DNA of the CDR3 is TGCAGTGCTAGAGCGATAGGGCCCAGCAATCAGCCCCAGCATTTT. It codes for CSARAIGPSNQPQHF.

This clonotype came up many times. The chain combines TRBV20-1 with TRBJ1-2; D unclear. In germline, CDR1 is DFQATT, CDR2 SNEGSKA (reference sequence). The germline V and J ends were trimmed by 3 bases and 4 bases, with 6 bases remaining between them. The CDR3 sequence is 11 residues long. This CDR3 reads CSASMAYGYTF. CDR3 DNA sequence: TGCAGTGCTAGTATGGCCTATGGCTACACCTTC.

The chain uses TRBV10-3 and TRBJ2-3, with D possibly being TRBD1 (5 bases). V dropped 6 bases and J dropped 0 bases, with 10 bases sitting between them. The CDR3 runs 14 residues. From germline, CDR1 is ENHRY and CDR2 SYGVKD. The DNA of the CDR3 is TGTGCCATCAGACAGGTCACTAGCACAGATACGCAGTATTTT. It translates to CAIRQVTSTDTQYF.

The J gene is TRBJ2-5, the V gene TRBV29-1; maybe TRBD1 (6 bases). CDR1 is SQVTM, CDR2 ANQGSEA, per germline. Trimming removed 7 bases from V and 4 bases from J, with 19 bases in between. This CDR3 contains 14 residues. The CDR3 DNA reads TGCAGCGCCCGGTACGGACAGTCAGGAGAGACCCAGTACTTC. Translation gives CSARYGQSGETQYF. Full variable domain (missing parts from reference TRBV29-1 and TRBJ2-5): SAVISQKPSRDICQRGTSLTIQCQVDSQVTMMFWYRQQPGQSLTLIATANQGSEATYESGFVIDKFPISRPNLTFSTLTVSNMSPEDSSIYLCSARYGQSGETQYFGPGTRLLVL.

This clonotype was seen many times. The chain joins TRBV29-1 to TRBJ2-1; D may be TRBD1 (6 bases). The CDR3 has 14 amino acids. Trimming shortened V by 2 bases and J by 4 bases, and 12 bases separated the two germline ends. Germline lookup yields CDR1 SQVTM and CDR2 ANQGSEA. CDR3 nucleotide sequence: TGCAGCGTTGAATTGGACAGTATTTACAATGAGCAGTTCTTC. Its protein is CSVELDSIYNEQFF.

The V gene is TRBV6-5, the J gene TRBJ2-5; no reliable D call. Germline V gene data show CDR1 as MNHEY and CDR2 as SVGAGI. The CDR3 spans 15 residues. Trimming stripped 2 bases from V and 3 bases from J, with 13 bases between. The CDR3 sequence is CASSYGNWREETQYF. The CDR3 DNA is TGTGCCAGCAGTTACGGGAACTGGAGAGAAGAGACCCAGTACTTC.

The chain joins TRBV7-9 to TRBJ2-1, with D unresolved. Germline V gene lookup returns CDR1 SEHNR and CDR2 FQNEAQ (reference sequence). The V gene lost 4 bases and the J gene lost 11 bases, with 9 bases spanning the gap. The CDR3 consists of 11 residues. The CDR3 reads CASSSRFQQFF. CDR3 DNA sequence: TGTGCCAGCAGCTCTAGATTCCAGCAGTTCTTC.

V and J are TRBV27 and TRBJ2-7, with 7 positions matching TRBD1. The length of the CDR3 is 13 residues. J gave up 7 bases and V 3 bases, and 6 bases lay outside the gene matches. The V gene's germline CDR1 is MNHEY and CDR2 SMNVEV (reference sequence). CDR3 bases: TGTGCCAGCAGTTTTTTACAGGGGCGGGAGCAGTACTTC. It is translated as CASSFLQGREQYF.

The chain combines TRBV27 with TRBJ2-1; 7 nucleotides align to TRBD2. Germline V CDR1 and CDR2: MNHEY, SMNVEV (reference sequence). The CDR3 has 13 residues. Trimming cost V 7 bases and J 7 bases; bases outside gene matches: 7. The CDR3, as DNA: TGTGCCAGCACCTTACTAGCGAAGAATGAGCAGTTCTTC. Encoded protein: CASTLLAKNEQFF.

This sequence joins TRBV5-6 and TRBJ1-2, with D perhaps TRBD1 (5 bases). This CDR3 region has 14 residues. Germline assignment: CDR1 SGHDT and CDR2 YYEEEE. The V end was cut by 5 bases, the J end by 3 bases, with 14 bases between. The CDR3 region has the DNA TGTGCCAGCAGATTTTTCGACAGACACTATGGCTACACCTTC. Protein product: CASRFFDRHYGYTF.

This clonotype was seen at least ten times. The CDR3 nucleotides are TGTGCCAGCAGACAAGGGGGACAGGGGTACAATGAGCAGTTCTTC. This translates into CASRQGGQGYNEQFF. V and J are TRBV12-3 or TRBV12-4 and TRBJ2-1; 10 bases map to TRBD1. The CDR3 consists of 15 residues. The V gene end was trimmed by 6 bases and the J gene end by 4 bases; junction bases not matched to a gene: 6.

Points on this clonotype: Given a much more abundant clone one base away, this may be a read error. The chain joins TRBV20-1 to TRBJ1-2, with unresolved D. The V and J ends lost 4 bases and 5 bases respectively, with 14 bases between them. Germline CDR1 is DFQATT and CDR2 is SNEGSKA (reference sequence). The CDR3 contains 13 residues. In nucleotides, the CDR3 is TGCAGTGCTACTCAGAGGTTCGTTTATGGCTACACCTTC. Its translation: CSATQRFVYGYTF.

V usage is TRBV27 and J usage is TRBJ2-7, with 8 bases aligning to TRBD1. The V gene's germline CDR1 is MNHEY and CDR2 SMNVEV (reference sequence). The junction had 5 bases not matched to a gene; V was cut back by 6 bases and J by 4 bases. This CDR3 contains 13 residues. This chain's CDR3 is CASRRRQGYEQYF. In DNA, the CDR3 is TGTGCCAGCAGGAGGAGACAGGGGTACGAGCAGTACTTC.